This TCR beta chain was sequenced during a study of blood T cell repertoires in COVID-19. On the study more broadly: COVID-19 samples, acute and convalescent, were from the United States, Italy and Spain. The cDNA or gDNA used as material had been derived from T cells, B-cell-depleted T cells, or PBMCs.

Germline V gene sequence: CDR1 LGHDT, CDR2 YNNKEL (reference sequence). The CDR3 is 18 amino acids. V lost 4 bases, J lost 2 bases, and 22 bases lay in between. Per the original data handling: Amplification with reference gene primers provided the estimates of nucleated cell counts. Sequenced by immunoSEQ multiplex PCR; TCRdb stores in-frame clones only, minus some. V, J and clone size are those of that table, while D and trimming were read from the DNA. The sample has 250,000 to 300,000 clones; about 89% are singletons. The source is a middle-aged woman who had recovered from COVID-19. The genes are TRBV3-1 (or the pseudogene TRBV3-2) and TRBJ2-3; maybe TRBD2 (6 bases). Material: peripheral blood. CDR3 sequence: CASSPMGGLVAFTDTQYF. The CDR3 DNA follows: TGTGCCAGCAGCCCTATGGGGGGACTCGTAGCTTTCACAGATACGCAGTATTTT.